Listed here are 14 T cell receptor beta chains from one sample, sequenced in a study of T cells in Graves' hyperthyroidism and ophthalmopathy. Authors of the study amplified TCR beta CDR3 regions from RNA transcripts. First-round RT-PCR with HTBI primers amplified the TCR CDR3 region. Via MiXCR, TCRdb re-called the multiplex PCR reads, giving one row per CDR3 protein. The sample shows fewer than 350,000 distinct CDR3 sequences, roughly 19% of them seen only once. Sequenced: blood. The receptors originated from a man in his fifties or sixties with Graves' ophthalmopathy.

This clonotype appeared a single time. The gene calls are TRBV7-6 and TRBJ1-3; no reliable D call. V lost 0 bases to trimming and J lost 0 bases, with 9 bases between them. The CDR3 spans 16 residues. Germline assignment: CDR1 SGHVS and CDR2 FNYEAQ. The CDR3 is CASSLAVGNSGNTIYF. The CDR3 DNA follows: TGTGCCAGCAGCTTAGCCGTGGGTAACTCTGGAAACACCATATATTTT.

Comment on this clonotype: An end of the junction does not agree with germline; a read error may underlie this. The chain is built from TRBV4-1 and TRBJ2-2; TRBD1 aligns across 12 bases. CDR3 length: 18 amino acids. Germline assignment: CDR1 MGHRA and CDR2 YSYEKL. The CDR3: CASSHAPGQGAGGGELFF. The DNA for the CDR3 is TGTGCCAGCAGCCATGCACCGGGACAGGGGGCCGGTGGCGGGGAGCTGTTTTTT.

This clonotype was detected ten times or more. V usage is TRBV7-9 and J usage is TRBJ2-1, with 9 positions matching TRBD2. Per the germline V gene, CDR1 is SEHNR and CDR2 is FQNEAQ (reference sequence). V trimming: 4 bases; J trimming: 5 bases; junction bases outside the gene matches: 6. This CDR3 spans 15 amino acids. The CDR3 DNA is TGTGCCAGCAGCTATGGGACTAGCCTACACAATGAGCAGTTCTTC. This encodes CASSYGTSLHNEQFF.

The DNA for the CDR3 is TGCAGCGTCTCTAGCGGGAGCGGGCAAGAGACCCAGTACTTC. Its protein is CSVSSGSGQETQYF. The chain employs TRBV29-1 and TRBJ2-5; 10 nucleotides align to TRBD2. Unmatched junction bases numbered 6, after V lost 6 bases and J lost 2 bases. The CDR3 runs 14 residues. CDR1 is SQVTM, CDR2 ANQGSEA, per germline.

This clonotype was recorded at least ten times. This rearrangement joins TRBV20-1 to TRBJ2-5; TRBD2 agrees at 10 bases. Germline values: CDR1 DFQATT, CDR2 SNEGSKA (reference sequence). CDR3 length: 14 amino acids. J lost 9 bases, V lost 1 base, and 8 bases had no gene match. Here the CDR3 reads CSARGLAGAGPQYF. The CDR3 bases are TGCAGTGCTAGAGGGCTAGCGGGAGCGGGGCCCCAGTACTTC.

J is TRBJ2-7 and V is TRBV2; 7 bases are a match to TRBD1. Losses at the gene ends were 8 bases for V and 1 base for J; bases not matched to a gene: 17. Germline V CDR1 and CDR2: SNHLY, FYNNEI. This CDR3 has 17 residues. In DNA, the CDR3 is TGTGCCAGCTCACCACCGAAAGGGCAGGGGGTATCCTACGAGCAGTACTTC. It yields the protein CASSPPKGQGVSYEQYF.

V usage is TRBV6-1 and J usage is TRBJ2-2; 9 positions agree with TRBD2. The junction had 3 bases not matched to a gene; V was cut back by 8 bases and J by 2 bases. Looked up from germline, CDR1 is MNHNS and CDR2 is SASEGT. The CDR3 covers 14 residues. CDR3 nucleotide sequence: TGTGCCAGCCATAGCGGGAGAAACACCGGGGAGCTGTTTTTT. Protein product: CASHSGRNTGELFF.

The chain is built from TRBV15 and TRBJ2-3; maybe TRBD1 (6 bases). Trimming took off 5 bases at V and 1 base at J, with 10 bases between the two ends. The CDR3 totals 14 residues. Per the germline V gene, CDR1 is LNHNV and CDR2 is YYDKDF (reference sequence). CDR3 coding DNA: TGTGCCACCAGCGGTTACAGGGGCACAGATACGCAGTATTTT. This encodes CATSGYRGTDTQYF.

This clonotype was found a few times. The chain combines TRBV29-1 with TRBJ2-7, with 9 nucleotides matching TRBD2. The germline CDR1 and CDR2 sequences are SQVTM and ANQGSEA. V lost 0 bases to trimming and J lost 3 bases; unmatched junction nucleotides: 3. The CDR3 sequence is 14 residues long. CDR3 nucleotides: TGCAGCGTTGAAGAGTTTAGCGGGAGCTACGAGCAGTACTTC. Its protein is CSVEEFSGSYEQYF.

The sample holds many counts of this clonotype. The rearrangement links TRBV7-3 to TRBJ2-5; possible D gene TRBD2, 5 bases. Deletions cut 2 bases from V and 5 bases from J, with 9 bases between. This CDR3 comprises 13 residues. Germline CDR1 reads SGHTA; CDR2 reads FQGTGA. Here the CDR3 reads CASSLATGETQYF. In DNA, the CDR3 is TGTGCCAGCAGCTTAGCCACGGGGGAGACCCAGTACTTC.

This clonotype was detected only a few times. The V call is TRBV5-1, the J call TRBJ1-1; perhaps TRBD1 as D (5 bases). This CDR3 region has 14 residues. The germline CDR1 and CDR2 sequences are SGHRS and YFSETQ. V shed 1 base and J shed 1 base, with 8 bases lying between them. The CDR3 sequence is CASSLPTGNTEAFF. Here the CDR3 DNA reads TGCGCCAGCAGCTTGCCTACAGGGAACACTGAAGCTTTCTTT. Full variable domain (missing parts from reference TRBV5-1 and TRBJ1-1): KAGVTQTPRYLIKTRGQQVTLSCSPISGHRSVSWYQQTPGQGLQFLFEYFSETQRNKGNFPGRFSGRQFSNSRSEMNVSTLELGDSALYLCASSLPTGNTEAFFGQGTRLTVV.

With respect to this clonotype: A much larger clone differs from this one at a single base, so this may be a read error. The CDR3 is CSAPIRGNTDTQYF. The CDR3 region has the DNA TGCAGTGCTCCAATAAGGGGTAACACAGATACGCAGTATTTT. The chain carries TRBV20-1 and TRBJ2-3, with D perhaps TRBD1 (5 bases). This CDR3 spans 14 amino acids. Trimming removed 5 bases at V and 2 bases at J, with 14 bases between. From germline, CDR1 is DFQATT and CDR2 SNEGSKA (reference sequence).

CDR3 sequence: CASSLLASGDYNEQFF. CDR3 nucleotides: TGCGCCAGCAGCCTGTTGGCTAGCGGGGATTACAATGAGCAGTTCTTC. The chain has TRBV5-1 and TRBJ2-1; 9 bases line up with TRBD2. This CDR3 has 16 amino acids. Trimming cost V 4 bases and J 4 bases; bases outside gene matches: 9. Germline V gives CDR1 SGHRS, CDR2 YFSETQ. The entire variable domain, with the rest obtained from reference TRBV5-1 and TRBJ2-1, is as follows: KAGVTQTPRYLIKTRGQQVTLSCSPISGHRSVSWYQQTPGQGLQFLFEYFSETQRNKGNFPGRFSGRQFSNSRSEMNVSTLELGDSALYLCASSLLASGDYNEQFFGPGTRLTVL.

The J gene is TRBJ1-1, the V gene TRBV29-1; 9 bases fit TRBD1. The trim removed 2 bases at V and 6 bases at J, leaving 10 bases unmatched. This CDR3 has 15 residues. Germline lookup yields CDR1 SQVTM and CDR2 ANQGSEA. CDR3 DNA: TGCAGCGTTGAACAGACGGACAGGGGAGGTGCTGAAGCTTTCTTT. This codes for CSVEQTDRGGAEAFF.